These 5 T cell receptor beta chains were all obtained from the same sample, sequenced in a study of control samples from healthy donors and cancer patients. Measured with immunoSEQ multiplex PCR; TCRdb has only the in-frame clones, and not every one. Of some 120,000 clones detected, 89% appear once; the ten largest clones hold 40%. Sequenced: blood. The receptors derive from a man between 45 and 60 years old in good health.

The chain recombines TRBV27 with TRBJ1-2; D possibly corresponds to TRBD1 (5 bases). This CDR3 is built from 14 residues. V was trimmed by 3 bases and J by 8 bases, leaving 16 bases between them. The germline V gene has CDR1 MNHEY and CDR2 SMNVEV (reference sequence). The CDR3, as DNA: TGTGCCAGCAGTTTCACAGACCTCCGGGACGGCTACACCTTC. Protein: CASSFTDLRDGYTF.

This chain links TRBV29-1 with TRBJ2-5; D may be TRBD1 (6 bases). V was pared by 8 bases and J by 5 bases, with 18 bases between. The CDR3 runs 13 residues. Germline V CDR1 and CDR2: SQVTM, ANQGSEA. CDR3 residues: CSCQTTGRETQYF. The CDR3 nucleotides read TGCAGCTGCCAGACGACAGGAAGGGAGACCCAGTACTTC.

This clone was seen once. This rearrangement joins TRBV6-4 to TRBJ1-2, with D unclear. V was pared by 4 bases and J by 7 bases, with 10 bases between. This CDR3 contains 12 residues. CDR1 is MRHNA, CDR2 SNTAGT, per germline. CDR3 protein: CASSGPSPGYTF. For the CDR3, the DNA is TGTGCCAGCAGTGGCCCGTCCCCTGGCTACACCTTC.

The chain joins TRBV18 to TRBJ2-1; D is perhaps TRBD2 (7 bases). Germline V lookup: CDR1 KGHSH, CDR2 LQKENI. This CDR3 has 16 amino acids. V gave up 5 bases and J gave up 0 bases, with 14 bases separating them. CDR3 coding DNA: TGTGCCAGCTCAAAGTTTAGGGGGGGCTCCTACAATGAGCAGTTCTTC. It translates to CASSKFRGGSYNEQFF.

The gene calls are TRBV5-1 and TRBJ1-1, with 7 bases matching TRBD1. The CDR3 totals 16 residues. Trimming took 2 bases from V and 2 from J; bases not matched to a gene: 9. The V gene's germline CDR1 is SGHRS and CDR2 YFSETQ. Written as DNA, the CDR3 is TGCGCCAGCAGCTTAGACAGGGTAGGAGGTAACACTGAAGCTTTCTTT. The encoded protein is CASSLDRVGGNTEAFF.